In its sample, the clone carrying this TCR beta chain was seen many times. Its target is unknown. The data stem from a study of human T cells and chemical hapten exposure. The V gene's germline CDR1 is KGHDR and CDR2 SFDVKD. This CDR3 contains 15 residues. The V end lost 1 base, the J end lost 1 base, and 9 bases lay between the germline ends. Findings and limits, study-wide: Counts of TCRs above 1 in 1000 frequency stayed unchanged with DPC sensitization.

As for time point: healthy volunteer bleed at 6 weeks. Unfractionated whole blood yielded the extracted total RNA. TCRdb redid the calling of the RACE reads with MiXCR, one entry per CDR3 protein. The table includes some 81,000 distinct CDR3 sequences, around 9.3% detected once. Source material: whole blood. This clonotype was obtained from a female donor in good health. Some clones in this sample may be carry-over from other donors' samples. The genes are TRBV24-1 and TRBJ1-1; perhaps TRBD1 as D (5 bases). In DNA, the CDR3 is TGTGCCACCAGTGATTTCCCGACAGAGAACACTGAAGCTTTCTTT. This codes for CATSDFPTENTEAFF.